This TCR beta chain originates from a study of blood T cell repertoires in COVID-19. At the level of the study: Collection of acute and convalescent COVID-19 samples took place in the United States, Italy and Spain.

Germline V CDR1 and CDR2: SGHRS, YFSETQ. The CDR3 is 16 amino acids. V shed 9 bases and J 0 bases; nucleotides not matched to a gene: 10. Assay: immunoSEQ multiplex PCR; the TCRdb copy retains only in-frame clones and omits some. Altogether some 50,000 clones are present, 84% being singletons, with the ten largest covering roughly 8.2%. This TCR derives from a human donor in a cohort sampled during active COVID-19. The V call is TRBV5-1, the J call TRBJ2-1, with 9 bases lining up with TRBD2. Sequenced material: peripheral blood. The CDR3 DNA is TGCGCCACCAGACTAGCGGAGGGGGGCTCCTACAATGAGCAGTTCTTC. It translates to CATRLAEGGSYNEQFF.